This T cell receptor beta chain derives from a study of blood T cell repertoires in COVID-19. The wider study: Samples taken during acute and convalescent COVID-19 were collected in the United States, Italy and Spain. T cells, B-cell-depleted T cells, or PBMCs supplied cDNA or gDNA.

Original handling: Reference gene primer amplification gave estimated nucleated cell counts. Sequenced by immunoSEQ multiplex PCR; TCRdb stores in-frame clones only, minus some. V and J calls plus clone size are reproduced from that table; the DNA served to infer D and trimming. The table includes about 180,000 clones, around 82% detected once. V lost 5 bases and J lost 3; bases outside the gene matches: 18. The CDR3 has 19 amino acids. Germline V gene sequence: CDR1 SGHTA, CDR2 FQGNSA. The sequence was collected from a man aged 18 to 35 with active or convalescent COVID-19. This chain uses TRBV7-2 with TRBJ2-1; 8 bases line up with TRBD2. Material for sequencing was peripheral blood. Written as DNA, the CDR3 is TGTGCCAGCAGCCCCCTGGGGGCGAGCGGGAGCCCTAACTACAATGAGCAGTTCTTC. Its protein product is CASSPLGASGSPNYNEQFF.